One and the same sample provided the 24 T cell receptor beta chains below, sequenced in a study of CD8 T cells in Susac syndrome. RNA, at about 0.45 to 1 ug, was reverse transcribed with random hexamers. TCRdb independently ran MiXCR on the immunoSEQ multiplex PCR reads; one entry per CDR3 protein. This table holds under 150,000 distinct CDR3 sequences, around 85% found once. The sequenced material came from CD8+ T cells from PBMCs. These receptors were taken from a human donor with multiple sclerosis.

The chain is built from TRBV9 and TRBJ2-5, with D unclear. Germline V gives CDR1 SGDLS, CDR2 YYNGEE. The CDR3 spans 14 residues. V lost 0 bases and J 4 bases, leaving 10 bases between the germline ends. Here the CDR3 reads CASSVEGSTETQYF. In DNA form, the CDR3 reads TGTGCCAGCAGCGTAGAGGGAAGTACAGAGACCCAGTACTTC.

This clonotype was observed once. This sequence joins TRBV6-4 and TRBJ2-1, with 9 bases that match TRBD1. V shed 2 bases and J 2 bases; nucleotides not matched to a gene: 13. The germline V gene encodes CDR1 MRHNA and CDR2 SNTAGT. The CDR3 has 19 amino acids. The CDR3 loop reads CASSDGTGFFPRAYNEQFF. CDR3 in DNA: TGTGCCAGCAGTGACGGGACAGGGTTTTTCCCGAGGGCCTACAATGAGCAGTTCTTC.

The rearrangement links TRBV19 to TRBJ1-5; D uncertain. The ends were cut back, 1 base at V and 2 bases at J, with 9 bases in the middle. Germline loops: CDR1 LNHDA, CDR2 SQIVND (reference sequence). There are 15 residues in the CDR3. The CDR3 DNA sequence: TGTGCCAGTAGTATAGTTGGAGGAGGCAATCAGCCCCAGCATTTT. It translates to CASSIVGGGNQPQHF.

V is TRBV29-1 and J is TRBJ2-1; the D gene is possibly TRBD2 (5 bases). Trimming cost V 5 bases and J 0 bases, with 17 bases left between them. The CDR3 consists of 16 residues. Germline CDR1 is SQVTM and CDR2 is ANQGSEA. The CDR3: CSVLARTSSSYNEQFF. CDR3 DNA: TGCAGCGTTCTAGCCCGGACTTCTAGCTCCTACAATGAGCAGTTCTTC.

The chain links TRBV5-6 to TRBJ2-7; 9 nucleotides agree with TRBD2. The CDR3 runs to 16 residues. Germline loops: CDR1 SGHDT, CDR2 YYEEEE. V was pared by 3 bases and J by 5 bases, with 12 bases of the junction left unmatched. The CDR3 here is CASSYYSTKRGDEQYF. As DNA, the CDR3 is TGTGCCAGCAGCTACTACTCGACTAAGCGGGGGGACGAGCAGTACTTC. The variable domain in full, with the rest retrieved from reference TRBV5-6 and TRBJ2-7, is DAGVTQSPTHLIKTRGQQVTLRCSPKSGHDTVSWYQQALGQGPQFIFQYYEEEERQRGNFPDRFSGHQFPNYSSELNVNALLLGDSALYLCASSYYSTKRGDEQYFGPGTRLTVT.

This clonotype was seen a handful of times. The rearrangement links TRBV6-2 or TRBV6-3 to TRBJ1-1; D call uncertain. Germline values: CDR1 MNHEY, CDR2 SVGEGT. CDR3 size: 16 residues. Trimming left V 2 bases short and J 4 bases short, with 17 bases between. The CDR3 nucleotides read TGTGCCAGCAGTTACCCAACCAGACACCTTGGCACTGAAGCTTTCTTT. Its protein product is CASSYPTRHLGTEAFF.

This chain connects TRBV5-5 to TRBJ1-1; no firm D call. This CDR3 comprises 12 residues. Looked up from germline, CDR1 is SGHKS and CDR2 is YYEKEE (reference sequence). V lost 4 bases and J 8 bases, leaving 12 bases between the germline ends. DNA of the CDR3: TGTGCCAGCAGCCTGGTGGAGGTGGAAGCTTTCTTT. Protein: CASSLVEVEAFF.

This sequence joins TRBV27 and TRBJ1-1, with 7 bases fitting TRBD1. V lost 0 bases, J lost 5 bases, and 6 bases stayed unmatched. Germline CDR1 MNHEY, CDR2 SMNVEV (reference sequence). The CDR3 loop spans 15 amino acids. The CDR3 region has the DNA TGTGCCAGCAGTTTATCGAGGGGGCGCGGTACTGAAGCTTTCTTT. It is translated as CASSLSRGRGTEAFF.

This clonotype was recorded only once. V gene TRBV7-8 combines with J gene TRBJ1-1; D gene uncertain. The length of the CDR3 is 14 residues. V lost 2 bases and J lost 3, with 10 bases in between. Germline V lookup: CDR1 SGHVS, CDR2 FQNEAQ. In nucleotides, the CDR3 is TGTGCCAGCAGCTTATGGGGTTTGGACACTGAAGCTTTCTTT. It is translated as CASSLWGLDTEAFF.

The chain uses TRBV7-2 and TRBJ1-5; the D is unclear. CDR3 length: 15 amino acids. Trimming pared 3 bases from V and 0 bases from J, leaving 9 bases between. Germline V gene lookup returns CDR1 SGHTA and CDR2 FQGNSA. CDR3 loop: CASSFGADSNQPQHF. The CDR3 nucleotides are TGTGCCAGCAGCTTTGGCGCGGATAGCAATCAGCCCCAGCATTTT.

The chain carries TRBV29-1 and TRBJ2-5; D is perhaps TRBD1 (6 bases). The CDR3 totals 12 residues. V was trimmed by 7 bases and J by 2 bases, leaving 11 bases between them. Germline V gene data show CDR1 as SQVTM and CDR2 as ANQGSEA. This chain's CDR3 is CSGSGTQETQYF. CDR3 DNA sequence: TGCAGCGGGTCCGGGACACAAGAGACCCAGTACTTC.

This chain uses TRBV20-1 with TRBJ2-1; tentatively, D is TRBD2 (6 bases). The CDR3 sequence is 14 residues long. The V and J ends lost 6 bases and 0 bases respectively, with 12 bases between them. The V gene's germline CDR1 is DFQATT and CDR2 SNEGSKA (reference sequence). The DNA for the CDR3 is TGCAGTGCCCCCCTTAGCGGCTCCTACAATGAGCAGTTCTTC. This codes for CSAPLSGSYNEQFF.

The rearrangement links TRBV6-5 to TRBJ2-7; either TRBD1 or TRBD2 may fit D (6 bases each). The CDR3 spans 14 residues. Germline values: CDR1 MNHEY, CDR2 SVGAGI. The V end lost 6 bases, the J end lost 1 base, and 13 bases lay between the germline ends. The CDR3 coding sequence is TGTGCCAGCAGCGGAGGGGGGCCTTCCTACGAGCAGTACTTC. Protein sequence: CASSGGGPSYEQYF.

This clonotype was observed a few times. The chain couples TRBV6-6 to TRBJ2-5; no clear D gene. The CDR3 has 11 residues. V gave up 2 bases and J gave up 5 bases, with 3 bases separating them. CDR1 is MNHNY and CDR2 is SVGAGI in the germline V gene (reference sequence). Here the CDR3 reads CASSYGETQYF. The DNA of the CDR3 is TGTGCCAGCAGTTACGGGGAGACCCAGTACTTC.

The chain combines TRBV6-2 or TRBV6-3 with TRBJ2-2; tentatively, D is TRBD1 (6 bases). Germline V lookup: CDR1 MNHEY, CDR2 SVGEGT. V lost 6 bases and J lost 2, with 10 bases in between. The CDR3 totals 14 residues. For the CDR3, the DNA is TGTGCCAGCAGAGGGGGTCCAAACACCGGGGAGCTGTTTTTT. This sequence encodes CASRGGPNTGELFF.

The chain uses TRBV7-9 and TRBJ1-1; D perhaps matches TRBD1 (5 bases). Germline loops: CDR1 SEHNR, CDR2 FQNEAQ (reference sequence). Between the trimmed V and J ends, which lost 2 bases and 1 base, there was a span of 14 bases. This CDR3 contains 16 residues. DNA of the CDR3: TGTGCCAGCAGCTTACCGCGGCAGGGCCAGAACACTGAAGCTTTCTTT. Translating it yields CASSLPRQGQNTEAFF.

The rearrangement joins TRBV29-1 to TRBJ2-3; D might be TRBD1 (6 bases). CDR1 SQVTM and CDR2 ANQGSEA come from the germline V gene. The CDR3 has 15 residues. The V and J ends lost 5 bases and 0 bases respectively, with 15 bases between them. The CDR3 DNA sequence: TGCAGCGTTCCCCTACAGGGTCCCAGCACAGATACGCAGTATTTT. Translating it yields CSVPLQGPSTDTQYF.

A few counts support this clonotype. V is TRBV11-3 and J is TRBJ2-5, with TRBD1 identical over 7 bases. The CDR3 is 12 amino acids. Germline V CDR1 and CDR2: SGHNT, YENEEA. J lost 6 bases, V lost 5 bases, and 3 bases had no gene match. CDR3 coding DNA: TGTGCCAGCAGCCGACAGGGCAAGACCCAGTACTTC. Protein: CASSRQGKTQYF.

V gene TRBV12-3 or TRBV12-4 combines with J gene TRBJ2-7; no clear D. Trimming took off 4 bases at V and 5 bases at J, with 15 bases between the two ends. The length of the CDR3 is 14 residues. In nucleotides, the CDR3 is TGTGCCAGCAGTTCCCCAGGCTTGGGTGACGAGCAGTACTTC. Protein sequence: CASSSPGLGDEQYF.

The chain employs TRBV6-5 and TRBJ2-5; weak D call: TRBD2 (7 bases). Trimming shortened V by 6 bases and J by 1 base, and 15 bases separated the two germline ends. The CDR3 totals 15 residues. Germline loops: CDR1 MNHEY, CDR2 SVGAGI. In DNA form, the CDR3 reads TGTGCCAGCAGCTACGGCGGGGGCCTCCAAGAGACCCAGTACTTC. Translation: CASSYGGGLQETQYF.

The chain links TRBV24-1 to TRBJ2-1, with 7 bases aligning to TRBD1. Germline V gives CDR1 KGHDR, CDR2 SFDVKD. The CDR3 extends over 16 amino acids. The trim removed 3 bases at V and 2 bases at J, leaving 6 bases unmatched. CDR3 in amino acids: CATSDPRQGTYNEQFF. CDR3 coding DNA: TGTGCCACCAGTGATCCCAGACAGGGAACCTACAATGAGCAGTTCTTC.

This chain joins TRBV7-9 and TRBJ1-6, with a possible D match to TRBD1 (5 bases). The V end lost 6 bases, the J end lost 6 bases, and 12 bases lay between the germline ends. CDR3 length: 14 amino acids. Looked up from germline, CDR1 is SEHNR and CDR2 is FQNEAQ (reference sequence). The CDR3 DNA reads TGTGCCAGCAGACCATCAGGGCTTAATTCACCCCTCCACTTT. The encoded protein is CASRPSGLNSPLHF.

The chain combines TRBV3-1 with TRBJ2-7; TRBD1 might be the D (5 bases). Germline V CDR1 and CDR2: LGHDT, YNNKEL (reference sequence). This CDR3 comprises 12 residues. Trimming removed 8 bases at V and 1 base at J, with 9 bases between. CDR3 in amino acids: CASQDKSYEQYF. The DNA of the CDR3 is TGTGCCAGCCAGGACAAGTCCTACGAGCAGTACTTC.

The chain links TRBV5-4 to TRBJ2-1; 9 bases are a match to TRBD2. CDR3 length: 15 amino acids. Trimming at V came to 0 bases and at J to 9 bases, leaving 7 bases not matched to a gene. CDR1 and CDR2 from the germline V gene are SGHNT and YYREEE (reference sequence). CDR3 in amino acids: CASSLELAGLGEQFF. CDR3 coding DNA: TGTGCCAGCAGCTTGGAGCTAGCGGGGCTCGGTGAGCAGTTCTTC.